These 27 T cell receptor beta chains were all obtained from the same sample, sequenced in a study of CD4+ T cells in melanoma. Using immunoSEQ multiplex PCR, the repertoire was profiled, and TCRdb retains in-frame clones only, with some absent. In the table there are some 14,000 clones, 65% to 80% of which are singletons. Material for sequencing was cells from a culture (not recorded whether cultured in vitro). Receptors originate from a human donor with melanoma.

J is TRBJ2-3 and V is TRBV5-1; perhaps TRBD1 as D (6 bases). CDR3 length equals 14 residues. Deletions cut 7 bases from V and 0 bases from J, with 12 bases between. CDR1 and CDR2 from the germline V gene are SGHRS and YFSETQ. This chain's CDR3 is CASLRGGSTDTQYF. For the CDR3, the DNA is TGCGCCAGCCTTCGAGGGGGTAGCACAGATACGCAGTATTTT. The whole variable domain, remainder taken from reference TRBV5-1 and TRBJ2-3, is KAGVTQTPRYLIKTRGQQVTLSCSPISGHRSVSWYQQTPGQGLQFLFEYFSETQRNKGNFPGRFSGRQFSNSRSEMNVSTLELGDSALYLCASLRGGSTDTQYFGPGTRLTVL.

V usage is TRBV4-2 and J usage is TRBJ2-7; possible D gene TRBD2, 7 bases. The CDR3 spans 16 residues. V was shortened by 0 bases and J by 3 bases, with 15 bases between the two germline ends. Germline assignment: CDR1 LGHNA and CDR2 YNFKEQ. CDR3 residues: CASSQDLGGGSYEQYF. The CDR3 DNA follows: TGTGCCAGCAGCCAAGACCTAGGGGGGGGAAGCTACGAGCAGTACTTC.

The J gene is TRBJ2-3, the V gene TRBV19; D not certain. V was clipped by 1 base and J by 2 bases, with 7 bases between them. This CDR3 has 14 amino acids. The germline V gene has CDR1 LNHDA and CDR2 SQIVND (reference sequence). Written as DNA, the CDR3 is TGTGCCAGTAGTATAGTCAGCAACACAGATACGCAGTATTTT. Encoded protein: CASSIVSNTDTQYF.

As DNA, the CDR3 is TGTGCCTGGAGTGATCAGGGGGATCAGCCCCAGCATTTT. It specifies CAWSDQGDQPQHF. The genes are TRBV30 and TRBJ1-5, with 7 bases identical to TRBD1. This CDR3 comprises 13 residues. V dropped 1 base and J dropped 5; count of bases not matched to a gene: 2. Per the germline V gene, CDR1 is GTSNPN and CDR2 is SVGIG (reference sequence).

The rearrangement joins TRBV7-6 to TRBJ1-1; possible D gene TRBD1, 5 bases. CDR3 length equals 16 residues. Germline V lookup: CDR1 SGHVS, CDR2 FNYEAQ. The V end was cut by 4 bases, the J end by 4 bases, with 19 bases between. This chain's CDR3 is CASSSFSGLRSTEAFF. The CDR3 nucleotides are TGTGCCAGCAGCTCTTTCTCGGGACTACGAAGCACTGAAGCTTTCTTT.

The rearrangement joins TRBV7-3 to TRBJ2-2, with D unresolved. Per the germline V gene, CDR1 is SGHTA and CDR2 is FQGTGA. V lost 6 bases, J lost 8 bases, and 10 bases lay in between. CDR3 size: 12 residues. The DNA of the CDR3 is TGTGCCAGCAGTTATATAGGGGGGGAGCTGTTTTTT. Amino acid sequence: CASSYIGGELFF.

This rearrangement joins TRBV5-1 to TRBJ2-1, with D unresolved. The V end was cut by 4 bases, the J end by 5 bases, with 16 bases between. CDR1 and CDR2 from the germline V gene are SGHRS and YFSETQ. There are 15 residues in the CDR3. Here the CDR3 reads CASSPLGPGNNEQFF. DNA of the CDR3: TGCGCCAGCAGCCCCCTTGGTCCTGGGAACAATGAGCAGTTCTTC. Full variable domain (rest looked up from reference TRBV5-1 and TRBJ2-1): KAGVTQTPRYLIKTRGQQVTLSCSPISGHRSVSWYQQTPGQGLQFLFEYFSETQRNKGNFPGRFSGRQFSNSRSEMNVSTLELGDSALYLCASSPLGPGNNEQFFGPGTRLTVL.

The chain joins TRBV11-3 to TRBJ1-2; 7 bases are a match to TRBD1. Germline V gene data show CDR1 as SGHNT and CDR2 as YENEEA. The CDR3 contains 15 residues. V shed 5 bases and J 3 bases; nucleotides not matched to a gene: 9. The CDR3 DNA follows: TGTGCCAGCAGCCAAGCGGGACAGTTTCACTATGGCTACACCTTC. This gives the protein CASSQAGQFHYGYTF.

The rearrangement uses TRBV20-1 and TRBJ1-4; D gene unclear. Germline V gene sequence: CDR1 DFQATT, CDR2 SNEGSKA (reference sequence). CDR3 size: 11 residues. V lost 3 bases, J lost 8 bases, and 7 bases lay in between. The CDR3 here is CSARDKEKLFF. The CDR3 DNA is TGCAGTGCTAGGGATAAAGAAAAACTGTTTTTT.

CDR3 sequence reads: CASRAYGGPYEQYF. Here the CDR3 DNA reads TGTGCCAGCAGAGCCTACGGGGGCCCCTACGAGCAGTACTTC. The chain links TRBV6-1 to TRBJ2-7; D may match TRBD1 or TRBD2 (6 bases each). Germline CDR1 and CDR2: MNHNS and SASEGT. The CDR3 has 14 residues. V was cut by 6 bases and J by 2 bases, with 14 bases left in between.

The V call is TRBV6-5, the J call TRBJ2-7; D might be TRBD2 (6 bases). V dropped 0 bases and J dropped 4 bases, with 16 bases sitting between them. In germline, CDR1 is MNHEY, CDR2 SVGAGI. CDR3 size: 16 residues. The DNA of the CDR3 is TGTGCCAGCAGTTACTCGCGTTTCGGGGCGGGATACGAGCAGTACTTC. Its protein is CASSYSRFGAGYEQYF.

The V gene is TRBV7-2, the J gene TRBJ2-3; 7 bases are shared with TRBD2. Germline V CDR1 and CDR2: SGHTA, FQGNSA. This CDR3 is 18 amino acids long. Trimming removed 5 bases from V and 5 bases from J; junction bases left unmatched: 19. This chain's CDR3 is CASSESLLATRRGDTQYF. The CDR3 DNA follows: TGTGCCAGCAGCGAGAGCTTACTAGCGACACGGCGAGGAGATACGCAGTATTTT.

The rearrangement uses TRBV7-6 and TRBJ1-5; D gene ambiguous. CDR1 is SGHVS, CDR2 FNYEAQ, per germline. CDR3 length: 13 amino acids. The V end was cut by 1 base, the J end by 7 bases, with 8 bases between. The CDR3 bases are TGTGCCAGCAGCTTAGGGGTTCGACAGCCCCAGCATTTT. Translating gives CASSLGVRQPQHF.

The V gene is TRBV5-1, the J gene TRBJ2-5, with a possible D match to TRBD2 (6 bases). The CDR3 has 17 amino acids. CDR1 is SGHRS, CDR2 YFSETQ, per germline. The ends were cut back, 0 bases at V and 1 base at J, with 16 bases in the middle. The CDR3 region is CASSLAPSGSGQETQYF. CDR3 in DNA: TGCGCCAGCAGCTTGGCCCCCTCCGGGAGCGGCCAAGAGACCCAGTACTTC.

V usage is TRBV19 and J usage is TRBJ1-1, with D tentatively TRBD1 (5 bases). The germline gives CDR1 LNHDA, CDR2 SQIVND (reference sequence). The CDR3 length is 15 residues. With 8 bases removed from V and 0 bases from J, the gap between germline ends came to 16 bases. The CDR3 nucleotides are TGTGCCAGTCGACAGATATTATCGATGAACACTGAAGCTTTCTTT. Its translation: CASRQILSMNTEAFF. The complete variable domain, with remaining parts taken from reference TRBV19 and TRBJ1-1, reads DGGITQSPKYLFRKEGQNVTLSCEQNLNHDAMYWYRQDPGQGLRLIYYSQIVNDFQKGDIAEGYSVSREKKESFPLTVTSAQKNPTAFYLCASRQILSMNTEAFFGQGTRLTVV.

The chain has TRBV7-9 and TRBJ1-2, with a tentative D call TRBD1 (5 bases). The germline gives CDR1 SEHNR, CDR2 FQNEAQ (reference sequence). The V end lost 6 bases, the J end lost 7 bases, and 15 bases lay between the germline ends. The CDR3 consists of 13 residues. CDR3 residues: CASRDLGGSGYTF. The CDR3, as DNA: TGTGCCAGCAGGGACCTCGGGGGTAGTGGCTACACCTTC.

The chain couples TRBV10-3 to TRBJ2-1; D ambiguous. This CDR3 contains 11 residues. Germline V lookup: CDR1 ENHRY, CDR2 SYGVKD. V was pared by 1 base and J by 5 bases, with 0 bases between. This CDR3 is CAISEYNEQFF. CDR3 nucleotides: TGTGCCATCAGTGAGTACAATGAGCAGTTCTTC.

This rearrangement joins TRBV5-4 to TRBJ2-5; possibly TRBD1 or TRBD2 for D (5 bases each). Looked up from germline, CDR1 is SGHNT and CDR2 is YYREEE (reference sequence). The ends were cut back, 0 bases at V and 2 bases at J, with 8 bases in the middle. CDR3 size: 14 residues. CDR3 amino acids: CASSLAGAQETQYF. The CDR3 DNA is TGTGCCAGCAGCTTGGCCGGGGCTCAAGAGACCCAGTACTTC.

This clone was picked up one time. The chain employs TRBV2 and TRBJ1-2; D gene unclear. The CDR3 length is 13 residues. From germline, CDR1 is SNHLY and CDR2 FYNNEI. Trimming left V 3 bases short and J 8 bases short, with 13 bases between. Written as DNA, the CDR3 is TGTGCCAGCAGTGATTCGGGGTGGAGGGGCTACACCTTC. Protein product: CASSDSGWRGYTF.

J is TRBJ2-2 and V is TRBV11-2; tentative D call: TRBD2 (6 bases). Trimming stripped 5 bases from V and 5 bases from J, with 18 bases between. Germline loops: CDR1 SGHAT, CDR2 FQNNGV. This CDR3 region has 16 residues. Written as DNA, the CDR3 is TGTGCCAGCAGCCGCGGGACGCCCGGGGGAACCGGGGAGCTGTTTTTT. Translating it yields CASSRGTPGGTGELFF.

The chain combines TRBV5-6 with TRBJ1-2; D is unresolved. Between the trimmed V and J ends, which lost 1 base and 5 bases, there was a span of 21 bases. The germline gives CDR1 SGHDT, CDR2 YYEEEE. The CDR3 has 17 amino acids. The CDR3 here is CASSLRVPSRVGYGYTF. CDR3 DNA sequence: TGTGCCAGCAGCTTGAGGGTCCCCTCTCGGGTTGGATATGGCTACACCTTC.

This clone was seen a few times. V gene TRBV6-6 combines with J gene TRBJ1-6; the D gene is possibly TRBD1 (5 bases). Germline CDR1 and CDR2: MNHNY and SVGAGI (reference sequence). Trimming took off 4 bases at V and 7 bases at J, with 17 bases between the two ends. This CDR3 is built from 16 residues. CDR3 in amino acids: CASSSQGHSKNSPLHF. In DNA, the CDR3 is TGTGCCAGCAGTTCCCAAGGACATAGTAAGAATTCACCCCTCCACTTT.

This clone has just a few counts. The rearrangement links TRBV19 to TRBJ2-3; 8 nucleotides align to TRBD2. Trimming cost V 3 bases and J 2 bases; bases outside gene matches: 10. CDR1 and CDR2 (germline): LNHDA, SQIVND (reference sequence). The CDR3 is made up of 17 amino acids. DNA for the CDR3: TGTGCCAGTAGTATGGCAAGGACTAGCTTAATCACAGATACGCAGTATTTT. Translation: CASSMARTSLITDTQYF.

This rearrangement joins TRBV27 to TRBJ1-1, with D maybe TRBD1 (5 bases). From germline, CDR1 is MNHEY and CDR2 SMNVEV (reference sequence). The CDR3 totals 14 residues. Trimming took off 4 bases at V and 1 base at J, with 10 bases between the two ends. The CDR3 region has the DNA TGTGCCAGCAGTTCGATCAGGGAGAACACTGAAGCTTTCTTT. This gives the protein CASSSIRENTEAFF.

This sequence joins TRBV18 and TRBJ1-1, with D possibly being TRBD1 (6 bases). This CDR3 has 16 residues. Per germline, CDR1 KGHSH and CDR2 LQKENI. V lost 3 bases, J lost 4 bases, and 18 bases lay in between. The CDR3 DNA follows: TGTGCCAGCTCACCCCCAGCCCGGGGGGCTAGCACTGAAGCTTTCTTT. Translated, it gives CASSPPARGASTEAFF.

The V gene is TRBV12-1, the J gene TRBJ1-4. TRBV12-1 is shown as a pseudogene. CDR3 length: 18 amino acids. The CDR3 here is CASSFSGIILMSNEKLFF. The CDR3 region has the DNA TGTGCCAGCAGCTTCTCCGGAATCATCCTCATGTCTAATGAAAAACTGTTTTTT.

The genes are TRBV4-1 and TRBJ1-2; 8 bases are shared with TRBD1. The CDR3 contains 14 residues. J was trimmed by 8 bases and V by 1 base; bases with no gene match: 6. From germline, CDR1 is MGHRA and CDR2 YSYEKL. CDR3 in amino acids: CASSQGTGTRGYTF. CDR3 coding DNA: TGCGCCAGCAGCCAAGGGACAGGGACGCGAGGCTACACCTTC.